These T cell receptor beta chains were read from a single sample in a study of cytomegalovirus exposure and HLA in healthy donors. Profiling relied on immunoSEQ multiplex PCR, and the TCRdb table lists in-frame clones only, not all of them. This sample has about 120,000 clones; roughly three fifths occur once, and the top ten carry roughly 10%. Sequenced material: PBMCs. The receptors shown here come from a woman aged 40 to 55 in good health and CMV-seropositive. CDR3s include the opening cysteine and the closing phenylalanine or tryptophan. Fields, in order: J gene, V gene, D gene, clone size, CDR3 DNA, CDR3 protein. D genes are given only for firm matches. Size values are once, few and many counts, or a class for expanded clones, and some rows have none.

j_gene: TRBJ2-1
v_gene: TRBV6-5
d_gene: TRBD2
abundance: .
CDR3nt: TGTGCCAGCAGTCCTACTAGCGGGCCTGAGCGAGAGCAGTTCTTC
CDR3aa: CASSPTSGPEREQFF

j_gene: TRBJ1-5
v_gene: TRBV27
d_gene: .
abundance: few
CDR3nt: TGTGCCAGCAAACCAACAGGGCCCCAGCCCCAGCATTTT
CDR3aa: CASKPTGPQPQHF

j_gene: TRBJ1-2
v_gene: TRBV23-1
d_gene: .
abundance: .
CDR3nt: TGCGCCAGCAGTCCCACGTACTCCGTCCGCTATGGCTACACCTTC
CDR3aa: CASSPTYSVRYGYTF

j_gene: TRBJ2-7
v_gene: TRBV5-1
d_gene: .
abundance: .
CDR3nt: TGCGCCAGCAGCTTGGCTCTAGCCAGTTCCTACGAGCAGTACTTC
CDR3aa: CASSLALASSYEQYF

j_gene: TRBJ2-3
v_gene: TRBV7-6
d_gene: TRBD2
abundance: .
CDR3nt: TGTGCCAGCAGCCGTCTAGCGGGAGACTACTATAGCACAGATACGCAGTATTTT
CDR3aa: CASSRLAGDYYSTDTQYF

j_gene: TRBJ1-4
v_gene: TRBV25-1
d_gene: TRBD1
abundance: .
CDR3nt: TGTGCCAGCAGTGGGGACAGGGATCCTAATGAAAAACTGTTTTTT
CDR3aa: CASSGDRDPNEKLFF

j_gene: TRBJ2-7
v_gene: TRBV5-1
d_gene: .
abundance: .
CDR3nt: TGCGCCAGCAGCCTCATAGGGGGTATCTACGAGCAGTACTTC
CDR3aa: CASSLIGGIYEQYF

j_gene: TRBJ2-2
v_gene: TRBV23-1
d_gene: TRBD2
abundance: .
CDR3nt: TGCGCCAGCAGTCACGGGACTAGTGATTTTACCGGGGAGCTGTTTTTT
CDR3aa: CASSHGTSDFTGELFF

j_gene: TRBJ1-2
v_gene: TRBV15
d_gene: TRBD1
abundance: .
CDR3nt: TGTGCCACCAGCAGAGGCCCTACGCGGACAGGGGGCAATGGCTACACCTTC
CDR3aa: CATSRGPTRTGGNGYTF

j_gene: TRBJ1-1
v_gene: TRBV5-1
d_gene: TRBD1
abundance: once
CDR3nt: TGCGCCAGCAGCTACGCGACAGGGGGTGGAACTGAAGCTTTCTTT
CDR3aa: CASSYATGGGTEAFF

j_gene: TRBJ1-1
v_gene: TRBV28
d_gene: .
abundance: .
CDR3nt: TGTGCCAGCAGCAGACACCGCGGGAGCACTGAAGCTTTCTTT
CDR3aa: CASSRHRGSTEAFF

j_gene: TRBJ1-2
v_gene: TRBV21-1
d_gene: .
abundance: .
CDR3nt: TGTGCCAGCAGCGCCAACAGGGCTTACTATGGCTACACCTTC
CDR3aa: CASSANRAYYGYTF

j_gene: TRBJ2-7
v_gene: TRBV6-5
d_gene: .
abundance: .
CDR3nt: TGTGCCAGCCGGACACCCGACTCCTACGAGCAGTACTTC
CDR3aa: CASRTPDSYEQYF

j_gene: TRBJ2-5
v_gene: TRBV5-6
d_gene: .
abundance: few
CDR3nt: TGTGCCAGCAGCTTTACGGACAGTTCACAGGAGACCCAGTACTTC
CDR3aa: CASSFTDSSQETQYF

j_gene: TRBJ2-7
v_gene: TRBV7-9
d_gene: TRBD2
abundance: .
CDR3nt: TGTGCCAGCAGCTTACGGAGCGGGAGCTACGAGCAGTACTTC
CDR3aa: CASSLRSGSYEQYF

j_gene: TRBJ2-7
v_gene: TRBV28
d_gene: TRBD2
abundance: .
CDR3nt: TGTGCCAGCAGTTTAGTATACCGGACTAGTCGCTACGAGCAGTACTTC
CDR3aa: CASSLVYRTSRYEQYF

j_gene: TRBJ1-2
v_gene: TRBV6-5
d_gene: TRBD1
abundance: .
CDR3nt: TGTGCCAGCAGCACGGACAGGGGGCGATATGGCTACACCTTC
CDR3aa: CASSTDRGRYGYTF

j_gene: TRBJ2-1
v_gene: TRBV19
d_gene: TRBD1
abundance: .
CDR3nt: TGTGCCACCGGACAGGGGGGGAATGAGCAGTTCTTC
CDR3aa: CATGQGGNEQFF

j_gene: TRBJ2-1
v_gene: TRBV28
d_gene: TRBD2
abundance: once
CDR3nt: TGTGCCAGCAGTCCCCCTAGCGGGGGGTGGAATGAGCAGTTCTTC
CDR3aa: CASSPPSGGWNEQFF

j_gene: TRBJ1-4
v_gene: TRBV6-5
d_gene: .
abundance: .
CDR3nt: TGTGCCAGCAGCTCCGGGGGTGGGGAAAAACTGTTTTTT
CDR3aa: CASSSGGGEKLFF

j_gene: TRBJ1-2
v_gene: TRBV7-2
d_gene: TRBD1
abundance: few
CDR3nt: TGTGCCAGCAGCCTCCAGGGGGACTATGGCTACACCTTC
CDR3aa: CASSLQGDYGYTF

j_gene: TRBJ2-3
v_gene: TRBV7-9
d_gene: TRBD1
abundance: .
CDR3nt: TGTGCCAGCAGCTTAGGGACAGGGTATAAAGCAGATACGCAGTATTTT
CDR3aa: CASSLGTGYKADTQYF

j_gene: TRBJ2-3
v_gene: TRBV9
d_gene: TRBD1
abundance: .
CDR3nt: TGTGCCAGCAGCGCGGGGACAGGAGGCACAGATACGCAGTATTTT
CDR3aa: CASSAGTGGTDTQYF

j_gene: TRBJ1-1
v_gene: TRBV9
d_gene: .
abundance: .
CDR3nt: TGTGCCAGCACCCCTGGCGACAGACATTTGTTGAACACTGAAGCTTTCTTT
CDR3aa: CASTPGDRHLLNTEAFF

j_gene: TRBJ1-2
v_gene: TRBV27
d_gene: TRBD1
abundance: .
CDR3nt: TGTGCCAGCAGCATCGAGCCAGGGGGGATCTATGGCTACACCTTC
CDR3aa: CASSIEPGGIYGYTF

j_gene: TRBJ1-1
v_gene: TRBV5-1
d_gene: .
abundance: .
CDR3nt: TGCGCCAGCAGCTTACAGGTTCTGACAACTGAAGCTTTCTTT
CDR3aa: CASSLQVLTTEAFF

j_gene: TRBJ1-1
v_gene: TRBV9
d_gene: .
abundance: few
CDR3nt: TGTGCCAGCAGGGCCCAGACAGTTATGAACACTGAAGCTTTCTTT
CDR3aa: CASRAQTVMNTEAFF

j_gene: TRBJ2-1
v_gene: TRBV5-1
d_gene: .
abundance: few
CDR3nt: TGCGCCAGCAGCCCGGACCCAGCGGGCCCCGAAACCGGCCAAGATGAGCAGTTCTTC
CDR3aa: CASSPDPAGPETGQDEQFF

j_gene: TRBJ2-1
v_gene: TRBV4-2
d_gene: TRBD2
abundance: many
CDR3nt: TGTGCCAGCAGCCAAGTAGGTCTAGCGGGAGGGTTAGGCAATGAGCAGTTCTTC
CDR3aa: CASSQVGLAGGLGNEQFF

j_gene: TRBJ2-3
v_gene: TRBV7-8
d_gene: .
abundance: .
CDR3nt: TGTGCCAGCAGCCCCTCGGGAGCGTGGGAAGATACGCAGTATTTT
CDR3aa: CASSPSGAWEDTQYF

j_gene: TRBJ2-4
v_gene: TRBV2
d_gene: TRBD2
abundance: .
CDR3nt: TGTGCCAGCAGCCCTCTAGCGGGAGTCAAAAACATTCAGTACTTC
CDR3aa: CASSPLAGVKNIQYF

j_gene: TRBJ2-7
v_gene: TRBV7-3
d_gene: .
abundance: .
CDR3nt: TGTGCCAGCAGCCCGACCCATGGGGGGATATACGAGCAGTACTTC
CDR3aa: CASSPTHGGIYEQYF

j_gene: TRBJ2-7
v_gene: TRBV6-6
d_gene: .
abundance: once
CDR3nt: TGTGCCAGCGCGAAGGGGGAGCAGGGATTTTACGAGCAGTACTTC
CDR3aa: CASAKGEQGFYEQYF

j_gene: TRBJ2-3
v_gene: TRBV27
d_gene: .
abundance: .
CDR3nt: TGTGCCAGCAGTTTTGGCGGAGATACGCAGTATTTT
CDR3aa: CASSFGGDTQYF

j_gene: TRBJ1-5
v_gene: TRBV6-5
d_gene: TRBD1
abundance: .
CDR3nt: TGTGCCAGCACCAAAGGACAGGGAATTTCGCCCCAGCATTTT
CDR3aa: CASTKGQGISPQHF

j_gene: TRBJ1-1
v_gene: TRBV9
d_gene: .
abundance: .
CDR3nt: TGTGCCAGCAGCGTAGCTACGGACAACCTAGTGAACACTGAAGCTTTCTTT
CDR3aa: CASSVATDNLVNTEAFF

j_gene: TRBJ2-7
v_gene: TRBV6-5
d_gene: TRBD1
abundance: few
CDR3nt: TGTGCCAGCAGTTACTCAGGTCAGGGGGCCTACGAGCAGTACTTC
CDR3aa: CASSYSGQGAYEQYF

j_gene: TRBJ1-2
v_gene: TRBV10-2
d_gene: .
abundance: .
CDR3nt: TGCGCCAGCACCCTGTCAGGGGCTGGAGGCTACACCTTC
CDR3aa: CASTLSGAGGYTF

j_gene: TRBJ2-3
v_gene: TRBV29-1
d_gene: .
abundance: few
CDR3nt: TGCAGCGCTAGCACAGATACGCAGTATTTT
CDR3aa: CSASTDTQYF

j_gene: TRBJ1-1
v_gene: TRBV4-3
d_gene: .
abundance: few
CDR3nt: TGCGCCAGCAGCCAAGATAATGGAGGGAACACTGAAGCTTTCTTT
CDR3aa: CASSQDNGGNTEAFF

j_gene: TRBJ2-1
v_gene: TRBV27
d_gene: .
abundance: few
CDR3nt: TGTGCCAGCAGACTGGGAGCTAGCGCCAATGAGCAGTTCTTC
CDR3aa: CASRLGASANEQFF

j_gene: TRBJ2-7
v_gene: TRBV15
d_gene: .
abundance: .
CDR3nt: TGTGCCACCAGCAGAGACCGGTTCCAGCAGTACTTC
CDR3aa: CATSRDRFQQYF

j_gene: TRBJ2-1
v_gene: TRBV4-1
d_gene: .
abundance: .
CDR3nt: TGCGCCAGCAGCCAAGGGGTGACAGGCTTTCAGTTCTTC
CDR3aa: CASSQGVTGFQFF

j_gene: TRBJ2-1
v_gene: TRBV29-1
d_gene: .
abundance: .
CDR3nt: TGCAGCGTTGAAGATCGCGGGAACTCCTACAATGAGCAGTTCTTC
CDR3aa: CSVEDRGNSYNEQFF

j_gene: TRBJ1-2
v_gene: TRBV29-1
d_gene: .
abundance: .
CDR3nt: TGCAGCGTTGTGGAGGGGTTTGACTATGGCTACACCTTC
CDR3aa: CSVVEGFDYGYTF

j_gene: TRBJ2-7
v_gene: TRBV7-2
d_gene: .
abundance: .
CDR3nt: TGTGCCAGCAGCCCAGCCGGAGGCCTTTCCTACGAGCAGTACTTC
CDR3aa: CASSPAGGLSYEQYF

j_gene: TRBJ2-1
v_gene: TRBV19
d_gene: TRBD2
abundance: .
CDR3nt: TGTGCCAGTAGTATGGGACTAGCGGGAGTTAATGAGCAGTTCTTC
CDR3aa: CASSMGLAGVNEQFF

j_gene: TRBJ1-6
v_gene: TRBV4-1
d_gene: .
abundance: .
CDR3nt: TGCGCCAGCAGCCAAGATCCGAGTAATTCACCCCTCCACTTT
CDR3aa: CASSQDPSNSPLHF

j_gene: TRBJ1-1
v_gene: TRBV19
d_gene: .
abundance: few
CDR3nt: TGTGCCAGTACAGGGCGCTACACTGAAGCTTTCTTT
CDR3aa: CASTGRYTEAFF

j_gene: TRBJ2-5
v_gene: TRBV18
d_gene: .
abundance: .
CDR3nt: TGTGCCAGCTCACCAGCTTCAGGGGGGATCCAAGAGACCCAGTACTTC
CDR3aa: CASSPASGGIQETQYF

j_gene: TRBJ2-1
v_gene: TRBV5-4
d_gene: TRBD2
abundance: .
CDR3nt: TGTGCCAGCAGCCCAGAGGGGCTAGCGGGTGAGCAGTTCTTC
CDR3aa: CASSPEGLAGEQFF

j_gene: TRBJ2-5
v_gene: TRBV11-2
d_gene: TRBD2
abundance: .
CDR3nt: TGTGCCAGCAGGCCAGCGGGAGGTAACCAAGAGACCCAGTACTTC
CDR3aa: CASRPAGGNQETQYF

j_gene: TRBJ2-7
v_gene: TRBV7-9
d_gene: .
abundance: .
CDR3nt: TGTGCCAGCAGCCAGCCTGGAGGGACAGACTCCTACGAGCAGTACTTC
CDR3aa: CASSQPGGTDSYEQYF